This T cell receptor (beta chain) was sequenced for a study of blood T cell repertoires in COVID-19. Study summary: Both acute and convalescent COVID-19 samples were obtained from the United States, Italy and Spain.

CDR3 length: 13 residues. With V trimmed by 6 bases and J by 5 bases, 6 bases remained unmatched. Assay used: immunoSEQ multiplex PCR; TCRdb lists only in-frame clones, some missing. This table holds around 250,000 clones, about 91% found once. This receptor was taken from a woman aged 40 to 49 with acute COVID-19. Sequencing used PBMCs or T cells enriched from blood (not recorded which). This sequence joins TRBV12-3 or TRBV12-4 and TRBJ1-1, with 7 bases that match TRBD1. CDR3 protein: CASRETGWTEAFF. In DNA form, the CDR3 reads TGTGCCAGCAGAGAGACAGGGTGGACTGAAGCTTTCTTT.